The 4 T cell receptor beta chains below were found in one sample sequenced in a study of cytomegalovirus exposure and HLA in healthy donors. The PCR made use of 60 Vbeta and 13 Jbeta primers. Profiled with immunoSEQ multiplex PCR; TCRdb holds only in-frame clones, not every one. The top ten clones hold 3.5% to 4% of a sample with fewer than 150,000 clones, over 60% of them seen once. Source material: PBMCs. The origin of the receptors is a human donor in good health.

The V call is TRBV18, the J call TRBJ1-5, with 7 bases fitting TRBD1. Trimming removed 6 bases from V and 7 bases from J; junction bases left unmatched: 9. The CDR3 contains 14 residues. In germline, CDR1 is KGHSH, CDR2 LQKENI. In DNA, the CDR3 is TGTGCCAGCTCGACGACAGGGATCGGGCAGCCCCAGCATTTT. This codes for CASSTTGIGQPQHF.

The chain joins TRBV6-5 to TRBJ2-5; 8 bases are shared with TRBD1. The CDR3 runs 16 residues. The V gene end was trimmed by 0 bases and the J gene end by 2 bases; junction bases not matched to a gene: 5. Germline CDR1 and CDR2: MNHEY and SVGAGI. CDR3 nucleotides: TGTGCCAGCAGTTACTCCGCCGGACAGGGACAAGAGACCCAGTACTTC. It encodes CASSYSAGQGQETQYF.

The rearrangement joins TRBV12-2 to TRBJ1-1; the D segment call TRBD1 is taken from the table without a DNA check. TRBV12-2 is classified as a pseudogene. This CDR3 region has 17 residues. The CDR3 is CASRSSHHDRASTEAFF. As DNA, the CDR3 is TGTGCAAGTCGCTCATCCCACCACGACAGGGCAAGCACTGAAGCTTTCTTT.

Written as DNA, the CDR3 is TGCAGCGTTCGACAGGGAGTGGGTTACGAGCAGTACTTC. This sequence encodes CSVRQGVGYEQYF. The chain has TRBV29-1 and TRBJ2-7; TRBD1 aligns across 7 bases. This CDR3 is built from 13 residues. The ends lost 5 bases at V and 4 bases at J; junction bases unmatched: 8. Germline CDR1 is SQVTM and CDR2 is ANQGSEA.